This T cell receptor (beta chain) was obtained from a study of CD8+ T cells in alopecia areata. Study-wide background: Severity in treated patients was scored by percentage of scalp area affected. Study results and caveats: More clonal than normal scalp was lesional scalp, particularly alopecia totalis/universalis. Tofacitinib significantly reduced both scalp clonality and expanded CD8+ clones among the top 100.

On this clone: Its antigen is still unknown.

Germline CDR1 is DFQATT and CDR2 is SNEGSKA (reference sequence). Trimming cost V 3 bases and J 9 bases; bases outside gene matches: 4. This CDR3 is built from 11 residues. Once RNA had been extracted, it was reverse transcribed into cDNA to act as the sequencing template. TCRdb's copy holds only in-frame clones and misses some; the assay was immunoSEQ multiplex PCR. This table has some 110,000 clones, about three fifths appearing once. The treatment: oral pan-JAK inhibitor, 5-10 mg twice daily. The sample consisted of CD8+ T cells sorted from blood, taken at week 4, from a patient treated with tofacitinib. The TCR comes from a human donor with alopecia areata. This chain uses TRBV20-1 with TRBJ2-7, with 8 bases lining up with TRBD2. The CDR3, as DNA: TGCAGTGCTAGCAGCGGGGGTGGGCAGTACTTC. This sequence encodes CSASSGGGQYF.